What follows is one T cell receptor (beta chain) and its context. Ages ranged from roughly 18 to 100 years, with residence in about 24 US areas. Symptom resolution, clearance, or two negative PCRs marked donors in Cohort 3 as recovered. V was trimmed by 3 bases and J by 2 bases, leaving 16 bases between them. This CDR3 contains 16 residues. Germline assignment: CDR1 LGHNA and CDR2 YNFKEQ. The data stem from a study of blood T cell repertoires in COVID-19. Looking at the study overall: COVID-19 samples, acute and convalescent, were from the United States, Italy and Spain.

Sequenced by immunoSEQ multiplex PCR; TCRdb stores in-frame clones only, minus some. The table records approximately 160,000 clones, roughly 90% of them present only once. The gene calls are TRBV4-2 and TRBJ1-2; D perhaps matches TRBD1 (5 bases). The origin of this receptor is a woman aged 45-65 years who had recovered from COVID-19. Sequencing was done on a sample of PBMCs or T cells enriched from blood (not recorded which). This chain's CDR3 is CASSQERQPSNYGYTF. The CDR3 DNA reads as TGTGCCAGCAGCCAGGAACGACAGCCTTCCAACTATGGCTACACCTTC.